The 22 T cell receptor beta chains reported below all come from one sample, sequenced in a study of blood T cell repertoires in COVID-19. The data were produced by immunoSEQ multiplex PCR, yet TCRdb's version contains in-frame clones alone and is incomplete. The table records 650,000 to 800,000 clones, approximately 90% of them present only once. The sequencing input was peripheral blood. Receptors were obtained from a woman aged 18-29 years with acute or convalescent COVID-19.

In this sample, this clone turned up once. In nucleotides, the CDR3 is TGTGCCAGCAGCCGGGGGGATGGAAACACCATATATTTT. The encoded protein is CASSRGDGNTIYF. The chain joins TRBV28 to TRBJ1-3, with a possible D match to TRBD1 (5 bases). Germline V gene sequence: CDR1 MDHEN, CDR2 SYDVKM. The V end lost 6 bases, the J end lost 3 bases, and 9 bases lay between the germline ends. The CDR3 totals 13 residues.

This chain joins TRBV7-9 and TRBJ1-2; TRBD1 matches 8 bases. The CDR3 runs to 13 residues. Germline CDR1 SEHNR, CDR2 FQNEAQ (reference sequence). The V gene end was trimmed by 4 bases and the J gene end by 7 bases; junction bases not matched to a gene: 5. The CDR3 bases are TGTGCCAGCAGCTCCGGACAGGGTGTTGGCTACACCTTC. Its protein is CASSSGQGVGYTF.

This clone has just a few counts. The chain carries TRBV4-3 and TRBJ2-1, with 9 positions matching TRBD1. The J segment lost 4 bases and the V segment lost 1 base, leaving 5 bases of the junction unmatched. Germline CDR1 is LGHNA and CDR2 is YSLEER. The CDR3 is 16 residues long. CDR3 DNA sequence: TGCGCCAGCAGCCAAGGTCTTGGGACAGGGTACAATGAGCAGTTCTTC. Protein product: CASSQGLGTGYNEQFF.

The V and J genes are TRBV9 and TRBJ1-1, with TRBD1 as a possible D gene (5 bases). V was cut by 3 bases and J by 0 bases, with 9 bases left in between. Germline-derived CDR1 and CDR2 are SGDLS and YYNGEE. CDR3 size: 14 residues. In DNA form, the CDR3 reads TGTGCCAGCAGCGAGACAGACCTGAACACTGAAGCTTTCTTT. Its translation is CASSETDLNTEAFF.

The V call is TRBV24-1, the J call TRBJ1-5, with unresolved D. Germline CDR1 and CDR2: KGHDR and SFDVKD. V was shortened by 7 bases and J by 2 bases, with 14 bases between the two germline ends. The CDR3 sequence is 15 residues long. The CDR3 region is CATRGHGSGNQPQHF. DNA for the CDR3: TGTGCCACCAGGGGCCACGGGAGTGGCAATCAGCCCCAGCATTTT.

This sequence joins TRBV7-2 and TRBJ2-1, with 7 positions matching TRBD2. This CDR3 contains 15 residues. Looked up from germline, CDR1 is SGHTA and CDR2 is FQGNSA. The J segment lost 2 bases and the V segment lost 1 base, leaving 2 bases of the junction unmatched. CDR3 in DNA: TGTGCCAGCAGCTTAGTCCTAGCGGCCTACAATGAGCAGTTCTTC. Its translation is CASSLVLAAYNEQFF. The full variable domain, its missing parts supplied by reference TRBV7-2 and TRBJ2-1, is GAGVSQSPSNKVTEKGKDVELRCDPISGHTALYWYRQSLGQGLEFLIYFQGNSAPDKSGLPSDRFSAERTGGSVSTLTIQRTQQEDSAVYLCASSLVLAAYNEQFFGPGTRLTVL.

V gene TRBV19 combines with J gene TRBJ1-1, with D hard to call. This CDR3 spans 13 amino acids. Trimming cost V 8 bases and J 8 bases, with 18 bases left between them. CDR1 is LNHDA, CDR2 SQIVND, per germline (reference sequence). The CDR3 loop is CASGPTPDTEAFF. The DNA of the CDR3 is TGTGCCAGTGGTCCAACTCCCGATACGGAAGCTTTCTTT.

The CDR3 DNA follows: TGTGCCAGCATCCACCGGGGGGCTACCGGGGAGCTGTTTTTT. Its translation: CASIHRGATGELFF. The chain joins TRBV2 to TRBJ2-2; D is possibly TRBD2 (7 bases). Trimming pared 7 bases from V and 5 bases from J, leaving 14 bases between. The germline CDR1 and CDR2 sequences are SNHLY and FYNNEI. The CDR3 spans 14 residues.

The rearrangement joins TRBV7-9 to TRBJ1-2; possible D gene TRBD1, 6 bases. This CDR3 is built from 15 residues. Germline CDR1 is SEHNR and CDR2 is FQNEAQ (reference sequence). V shed 1 base and J shed 2 bases, with 11 bases lying between them. The CDR3 nucleotides are TGTGCCAGCAGCTTAGGGACAGTTTACAACTATGGCTACACCTTC. The encoded protein is CASSLGTVYNYGYTF.

The rearrangement joins TRBV19 to TRBJ1-1; TRBD1 matches 8 bases. In germline, CDR1 is LNHDA, CDR2 SQIVND (reference sequence). The CDR3 contains 14 residues. The V gene end was trimmed by 7 bases and the J gene end by 3 bases; junction bases not matched to a gene: 7. CDR3: CASMQGARDTEAFF. CDR3 bases: TGTGCCAGTATGCAGGGGGCTAGGGACACTGAAGCTTTCTTT.

This chain uses TRBV9 with TRBJ2-3; D is perhaps TRBD2 (7 bases). Germline CDR1 is SGDLS and CDR2 is YYNGEE. V was shortened by 7 bases and J by 0 bases, with 15 bases between the two germline ends. The CDR3 is 15 residues long. Written as DNA, the CDR3 is TGTGCCAGCTCCGGAGGGGGGGGTAGCACAGATACGCAGTATTTT. Its translation: CASSGGGGSTDTQYF.

The rearrangement links TRBV7-3 to TRBJ2-3, with TRBD2 matching 11 bases. V trimming: 4 bases; J trimming: 1 base; junction bases outside the gene matches: 1. The CDR3 covers 15 residues. In germline, CDR1 is SGHTA, CDR2 FQGTGA. The CDR3 DNA follows: TGTGCCAGCAGCTCGGGACTAGCGGGCACAGATACGCAGTATTTT. Protein: CASSSGLAGTDTQYF.

V usage is TRBV21-1 and J usage is TRBJ2-1; the DNA was not compared with TRBD2, the D call given in the table. TRBV21-1 is an annotated pseudogene. The CDR3 extends over 12 amino acids. CDR3 DNA sequence: TGTGCCAGCAGCAAAGCGTTCCCCGTCGGGTTCTTC. It specifies CASSKAFPVGFF.

V and J are TRBV9 and TRBJ1-1; TRBD1 might be the D (6 bases). The CDR3 covers 15 residues. Trimming removed 4 bases from V and 5 bases from J, with 18 bases in between. In germline, CDR1 is SGDLS, CDR2 YYNGEE. CDR3 sequence reads: CASSPPDRFGTEAFF. The CDR3 DNA reads as TGTGCCAGCAGCCCTCCAGACAGGTTCGGAACTGAAGCTTTCTTT. The full variable domain, its missing parts supplied by reference TRBV9 and TRBJ1-1, is DSGVTQTPKHLITATGQRVTLRCSPRSGDLSVYWYQQSLDQGLQFLIQYYNGEERAKGNILERFSAQQFPDLHSELNLSSLELGDSALYFCASSPPDRFGTEAFFGQGTRLTVV.

The chain joins TRBV5-1 to TRBJ1-1; D is unresolved. CDR3 length: 15 amino acids. Per the germline V gene, CDR1 is SGHRS and CDR2 is YFSETQ. V was pared by 3 bases and J by 0 bases, with 12 bases between. CDR3 bases: TGCGCCAGCAGCTCGGTACCAGGTATGAACACTGAAGCTTTCTTT. Amino acids: CASSSVPGMNTEAFF.

J is TRBJ1-1 and V is TRBV5-6, with D unclear. Trimming cost V 4 bases and J 10 bases, with 17 bases left between them. The CDR3 is made up of 13 amino acids. CDR1 and CDR2 (germline): SGHDT, YYEEEE. The CDR3 here is CASSVGPDRGAFF. As DNA, the CDR3 is TGTGCCAGCAGCGTAGGCCCCGACCGGGGAGCTTTCTTT.

V gene TRBV4-2 combines with J gene TRBJ1-2, with TRBD1 as a possible D gene (5 bases). The CDR3 length is 15 residues. V lost 1 base and J 1 base, leaving 10 bases between the germline ends. Germline CDR1 LGHNA, CDR2 YNFKEQ. CDR3 in amino acids: CASSQGYQGNYGYTF. CDR3 DNA: TGTGCCAGCAGCCAAGGGTATCAGGGTAACTATGGCTACACCTTC.

J is TRBJ1-1 and V is TRBV29-1; tentatively, D is TRBD1 (6 bases). The germline V and J ends were trimmed by 7 bases and 1 base, with 13 bases remaining between them. The CDR3 spans 13 residues. Germline V CDR1 and CDR2: SQVTM, ANQGSEA. DNA for the CDR3: TGCAGCGCAGTGGACAGCACGAACACTGAAGCTTTCTTT. Amino acid sequence: CSAVDSTNTEAFF.

The chain uses TRBV4-1 and TRBJ1-1; D call uncertain. CDR1 is MGHRA, CDR2 YSYEKL, per germline. The germline V and J ends were trimmed by 4 bases and 2 bases, with 14 bases remaining between them. This CDR3 is built from 15 residues. CDR3 in amino acids: CASSLFTPINTEAFF. The CDR3, as DNA: TGCGCCAGCAGCCTCTTCACACCGATAAACACTGAAGCTTTCTTT.

The chain has TRBV7-2 and TRBJ1-1; D call uncertain. The V end lost 3 bases, the J end lost 2 bases, and 13 bases lay between the germline ends. The CDR3 spans 15 residues. Germline V lookup: CDR1 SGHTA, CDR2 FQGNSA. Here the CDR3 reads CASSFTPDLNTEAFF. CDR3 sequence (DNA): TGTGCCAGCAGCTTCACACCGGACTTAAACACTGAAGCTTTCTTT.

The CDR3 DNA sequence: TGTGCCAGCAGTGCGTTAGCTAGCACAGATACGCAGTATTTT. Protein: CASSALASTDTQYF. The chain employs TRBV2 and TRBJ2-3; D gene uncertain. CDR3 length: 14 amino acids. CDR1 SNHLY and CDR2 FYNNEI come from the germline V gene. V lost 4 bases and J lost 0, with 8 bases in between.

The chain couples TRBV19 to TRBJ1-2; 8 bases are a match to TRBD1. This CDR3 is built from 13 residues. Looked up from germline, CDR1 is LNHDA and CDR2 is SQIVND (reference sequence). V lost 6 bases, J lost 4 bases, and 4 bases stayed unmatched. The CDR3 coding sequence is TGTGCCAGTAGCAGGGGGCGGGCCTATGGCTACACCTTC. Residues: CASSRGRAYGYTF.